This is a list of T cell receptor beta chains from one sample in a study of read filtering for tumor transcriptome and immune sequencing. Using its own MiXCR run on the reads, TCRdb lists one record per CDR3 protein. Among 75,000 to 90,000 distinct CDR3 sequences listed, approximately 13% were seen once. The sample comprised a population of CD138-negative cells sorted from bone marrow. All receptors derive from a donor over 35 with multiple myeloma. CDR3s include the opening cysteine and the closing phenylalanine or tryptophan. Fields, in order: D gene, V gene, clone size, J gene, CDR3 DNA, CDR3 protein. A D gene is named only where the DNA matches it firmly. Only some rows state a clone size, as once, few, many or a class for expanded clones.

>.|TRBV29-1|many|TRBJ1-4
TGCAGCGTCCGGACTAATGAAAAACTGTTTTTT
CSVRTNEKLFF
>.|TRBV29-1|few|TRBJ1-1
TGCAGCGTTGTTCGTCAGATGAACACTGAAGCTTTCTTT
CSVVRQMNTEAFF
>TRBD1|TRBV5-1|.|TRBJ2-6
TGCGCCAGCAAAAATGGACAGGGAGCCAACGTCCTGACTTTC
CASKNGQGANVLTF
>.|TRBV3-1|many|TRBJ2-7
TGTGCCAGCAGCCCAATTGGACAGTCCCCCGAGCAGTACTTC
CASSPIGQSPEQYF
>.|TRBV11-2|.|TRBJ1-5
TGTGCCAGCAGCCCCAGTAGCAATCAGCCCCAGCATTTT
CASSPSSNQPQHF
>TRBD1|TRBV6-6|many|TRBJ2-5
TGTGCCAGCAGCCTACAGGGGGCAGGTGTAGCAGAGACCCAGTACTTC
CASSLQGAGVAETQYF
>.|TRBV5-6|many|TRBJ2-1
TGTGCCAGCAGCCCGCGGGCCCAATGGGGTAGTAACAATGAGCAGTTCTTC
CASSPRAQWGSNNEQFF
>.|TRBV7-9|many|TRBJ2-1
TGTGCCAGCAGCTTCGGCGGGGATGAGCAGTTCTTC
CASSFGGDEQFF
>.|TRBV5-1|many|TRBJ2-6
TGCGCCAGCAGCTTGGTAGGGAGCTCTGGGGCCAACGTCCTGACTTTC
CASSLVGSSGANVLTF
>.|TRBV7-2|many|TRBJ1-1
TGTGCCAGCAGCTTAGACGGGGATTACACTGAAGCTTTCTTT
CASSLDGDYTEAFF
>TRBD1|TRBV2|many|TRBJ1-2
TGTGCCAGCAGTGAACTGTTTCCAGGGGGCAGCTATGGCTACACCTTC
CASSELFPGGSYGYTF
>.|TRBV2|many|TRBJ2-1
TGTGCCAGCGGGGGTGGCCGGGGAACGGGTAACAATGAGCAGTTCTTC
CASGGGRGTGNNEQFF
>TRBD2|TRBV6-2/TRBV6-3|many|TRBJ2-5
TGTGCCAGCAGTCCTGGACTAGCGCAGTACCAAGAGACCCAGTACTTC
CASSPGLAQYQETQYF
>.|TRBV6-5|many|TRBJ1-1
TGTGCCAGCCGACGGGACATGAACACTGAAGCTTTCTTT
CASRRDMNTEAFF
>TRBD2|TRBV29-1|many|TRBJ2-1
TGCAGCGTTGATGGAGGCGGGAGGAATGAGCAGTTCTTC
CSVDGGGRNEQFF
>TRBD2|TRBV5-1|many|TRBJ2-2
TGCGCCAGCCGAGCCCTAGCGGGAGGAACCGGGGAGCTGTTTTTT
CASRALAGGTGELFF
>.|TRBV19|many|TRBJ2-5
TGTGCCAGTAGTATCACAGGGTACCAAGAGACCCAGTACTTC
CASSITGYQETQYF
>TRBD1|TRBV12-3/TRBV12-4|.|TRBJ1-5
TGTGCCAGCAGTTCGACAGGGTCGGGGCAGCCCCAGCATTTT
CASSSTGSGQPQHF
>.|TRBV29-1|many|TRBJ2-3
TGCAGCGTTGAGATCGGGGTCGGGGATACGCAGTATTTT
CSVEIGVGDTQYF
>.|TRBV12-3/TRBV12-4|many|TRBJ2-7
TGTGCCAGCAGTGCGACGCCCTCACAAAGGCCCGATTACGAGCAGTACTTC
CASSATPSQRPDYEQYF
>.|TRBV2|many|TRBJ2-5
TGTGCCAGCACGCGGAGCGCACCGCAAGAGACCCAGTACTTC
CASTRSAPQETQYF
>.|TRBV4-1|many|TRBJ1-5
TGCGCCAGCAGCCAACTAGGACACCAAGATCAGCCCCAGCATTTT
CASSQLGHQDQPQHF
>.|TRBV20-1|many|TRBJ1-2
TGCAGTGCTGGGGTACAGAGCTATGGCTACACCTTC
CSAGVQSYGYTF
>.|TRBV30|many|TRBJ1-5
TGTGCCTGGAGTCTACCTCCGGGCGGGAATCAGCCCCAGCATTTT
CAWSLPPGGNQPQHF
>.|TRBV20-1|.|TRBJ2-3
TGCAGTGCTAGAGCTAGCGTGGGCACAGATACGCAGTATTTT
CSARASVGTDTQYF
>TRBD1|TRBV29-1|many|TRBJ1-5
TGCAGCGTTGGGGACAGACCCAATCAGCCCCAGCATTTT
CSVGDRPNQPQHF
>TRBD1|TRBV5-4|.|TRBJ2-5
TGTGCCAGCAGCTTTCGGACAGGGGAAGAGACCCAGTACTTC
CASSFRTGEETQYF
>.|TRBV7-9|many|TRBJ2-3
TGTGCCACGGAGGGCCTTAACACAGATACGCAGTATTTT
CATEGLNTDTQYF
>.|TRBV2|.|TRBJ2-2
TGTGCCAGCAGTGACTTTTATCCGGGGGAGCTGTTTTTT
CASSDFYPGELFF
>TRBD2|TRBV5-1|.|TRBJ2-3
TGCGCCAGCAGCGAAGGACTAGCGGGAACGGGAGATACGCAGTATTTT
CASSEGLAGTGDTQYF
>TRBD2|TRBV7-8|many|TRBJ2-2
TGTGCCAGCAGCTCCCAAACAGCGGGAACCGGGGAGCTGTTTTTT
CASSSQTAGTGELFF
>TRBD1|TRBV27|.|TRBJ2-7
TGTGCCAGCAGTTTAAGACAGGGTGCAGTGGGGGAGCAGTACTTC
CASSLRQGAVGEQYF
>.|TRBV19|.|TRBJ1-3
TGTGCCAGTAGTATACAACACGGGGGCGCATCTGGAAACACCATATATTTT
CASSIQHGGASGNTIYF
>.|TRBV7-2|many|TRBJ2-3
TGTGCCAGCAGCTTAGGGGGGTATGATACGCAGTATTTT
CASSLGGYDTQYF
>TRBD2|TRBV6-1|many|TRBJ2-7
TGTGCCAGCAGTGAATGGACTAGCGGGAGCTTGGGAGCCTTC
CASSEWTSGSLGAF
>TRBD2|TRBV23-1|many|TRBJ2-7
TGCGCCAGCAGTCAATCGGAGGGGAGGGCCTACTACGAGCAGTACTTC
CASSQSEGRAYYEQYF
>.|TRBV6-5|many|TRBJ1-4
TGTGCCAGCAGTTACGGTTTTTCGAGCGACCGGAGGGAAAAACTGTTTTTT
CASSYGFSSDRREKLFF
>TRBD1|TRBV28|many|TRBJ2-7
TGTGCCAGCAAGCGGACAGGGTCCTACGAGCAGTACTTC
CASKRTGSYEQYF
>TRBD1|TRBV18|many|TRBJ1-1
TGTGCCAGCTCACGGTCAGAGGACAGGGCCAACACTGAAGCTTTCTTT
CASSRSEDRANTEAFF
>TRBD2|TRBV20-1|many|TRBJ2-3
TGCAGTGCTAGACTAGCGGCTAGCACAGATACGCAGTATTTT
CSARLAASTDTQYF
>.|TRBV7-8|.|TRBJ2-1
TGTGCCAGCAGCTTAAACCCTTGGCGGGGACGGGACCATGAGCAGTTCTTC
CASSLNPWRGRDHEQFF
>.|TRBV18|many|TRBJ2-4
TGTGCCAGCTCACCAGACAGGAGTAAAAACATTCAGTACTTC
CASSPDRSKNIQYF
>TRBD2|TRBV29-1|many|TRBJ2-1
TGCAGCGCCATGAGAGGGAGGGACAATGAGCAGTTCTTC
CSAMRGRDNEQFF
>.|TRBV5-1|many|TRBJ2-7
TGCGCCAGCAGCTCGACACGCTCCTACGAGCAGTACTTC
CASSSTRSYEQYF
>.|TRBV28|many|TRBJ2-1
TGTGCCAGCAGTCCCCCCACTAGCTCCTACAATGAGCAGTTCTTC
CASSPPTSSYNEQFF
>TRBD1|TRBV28|many|TRBJ1-2
TGTGCCAGCAGTACCGGGACAGGGGGGAGCTACACCTTC
CASSTGTGGSYTF